The text below deals with one TCR beta chain. The source of the sample is a study of monozygotic twins with cystic fibrosis. Profiling relied on immunoSEQ multiplex PCR, and the TCRdb table lists in-frame clones only, not all of them. Here the sample spans about 14,000 clones, 80% to 90% being singletons. The sequencing sample was made of blood. This TCR came from a boy aged 5-17 years with cystic fibrosis.

The CDR3 nucleotides read TGTGCCAGCGCCCCCGAACCCACAGATACGCAGTATTTT. Protein: CASAPEPTDTQYF. The V call is TRBV7-9, the J call TRBJ2-3; D gene uncertain. Germline CDR1 is SEHNR and CDR2 is FQNEAQ (reference sequence). CDR3 size: 13 residues. The ends were cut back, 8 bases at V and 2 bases at J, with 11 bases in the middle.